This T cell receptor (beta chain) appears in the sequencing data of a study of OX40 agonist ivuxolimab in advanced cancers. Study background: Prior therapy, whether anti-PD-1, anti-PD-L1 or anti-CTLA-4, was allowed, and approximately 40% had some.

This table comes from immunoSEQ multiplex PCR, and its TCRdb copy is limited to in-frame clones, with some not included. This repertoire shows some 40,000 clones, about 88% found once; its top ten account for approximately 15%. The V gene's germline CDR1 is MNHEY and CDR2 SMNVEV (reference sequence). This CDR3 is built from 13 residues. The germline V and J ends were trimmed by 3 bases and 6 bases, with 12 bases remaining between them. The source material was CD4+ or CD8+ T cells sorted from blood, sampled in a trial of the OX40 agonist ivuxolimab. The TCR was taken from an adult with an advanced solid tumor such as melanoma, head and neck, liver or kidney cancer. This chain connects TRBV27 to TRBJ2-7; no clear D gene. The CDR3 sequence: CASSLVSASEQYF. The CDR3 DNA reads TGTGCCAGCAGTTTGGTTTCGGCCTCCGAGCAGTACTTC.